By sample fraction, the clone carrying this T cell receptor beta chain is medium-sized (0.01 to 0.1%). This sample stems from a study of immune heterogeneity within non-small cell lung tumors. Bulk tumor genomic DNA served as template, at roughly 600 ng per sample. From each primary tumor, several far-apart biopsies were obtained during surgery. The study enrolled patients with untreated, newly diagnosed non-small cell lung cancer who underwent curative surgery. CDR3 length: 19 residues. Per germline, CDR1 MDHEN and CDR2 SYDVKM. The V and J ends lost 5 bases and 8 bases, in that order; junction bases with no gene match: 23. The TCR beta CDR3 region underwent multiplex PCR amplification with 32 V and 13 J primers. Each CDR3 protein is one row after TCRdb ran MiXCR on the multiplex PCR reads. The sample holds fewer than 7,500 distinct CDR3 sequences, about a fifth seen once.

This sequence was found in a man aged 60 to 69 with non-small cell lung cancer. Source material: lung tumor tissue. V and J are TRBV28 and TRBJ2-1; 8 bases map to TRBD1. The CDR3 protein is CASSPLKRGGTGSPDEQFF. The CDR3 nucleotides read TGTGCCAGCAGTCCCCTCAAAAGAGGGGGGACAGGAAGCCCAGATGAGCAGTTCTTC. The full variable domain, in which reference TRBV28 and TRBJ2-1 provide the parts outside the CDR3, is DVKVTQSSRYLVKRTGEKVFLECVQDMDHENMFWYRQDPGLGLRLIYFSYDVKMKEKGDIPEGYSVSREKKERFSLILESASTNQTSMYLCASSPLKRGGTGSPDEQFFGPGTRLTVL.